One and the same sample provided the 6 T cell receptor beta chains below, sequenced in a study of CD4 T cells in relation to SARS-CoV-2 and coronaviruses. Here immunoSEQ multiplex PCR was the method, and the copy in TCRdb shows in-frame clones only, minus some. The sample has 23,000 or so clones; about 75% are singletons. Before the COVID-19 pandemic, during about 2011-2018, CD4+ T cells were taken from unexposed donors. The cells were cultured for over eight days before CD4+ T cells were isolated. For these TCRs, the target antigens are not known. What was sequenced was CD4+ T cells from PBMCs, cultured in vitro. The receptors come from a human donor in good health.

This clone was found a few times. The gene calls are TRBV7-3 and TRBJ2-2; a weak D match, TRBD2 (6 bases). Trimming took 5 bases from V and 5 from J, leaving 15 bases between them. The germline CDR1 and CDR2 sequences are SGHTA and FQGTGA. This CDR3 spans 15 amino acids. CDR3 sequence: CASSPRLTSTGELFF. The CDR3 DNA sequence: TGTGCCAGCAGCCCTCGTCTGACTAGTACCGGGGAGCTGTTTTTT.

The chain couples TRBV27 to TRBJ1-2, with 10 bases matching TRBD1. Losses at the gene ends were 2 bases for V and 4 bases for J; bases not matched to a gene: 7. This CDR3 comprises 16 residues. Looked up from germline, CDR1 is MNHEY and CDR2 is SMNVEV (reference sequence). CDR3 loop: CASSLLKTGGSYGYTF. In nucleotides, the CDR3 is TGTGCCAGCAGTTTACTCAAGACAGGGGGCAGCTATGGCTACACCTTC.

The chain combines TRBV18 with TRBJ2-7; D gene ambiguous. Trimming removed 5 bases from V and 0 bases from J, with 8 bases in between. The CDR3 extends over 13 amino acids. The germline CDR1 and CDR2 sequences are KGHSH and LQKENI. This CDR3 reads CASSTSSSYEQYF. CDR3 sequence (DNA): TGTGCCAGCTCAACGTCCAGCTCCTACGAGCAGTACTTC.

The chain's CDR3 is CASSQDSRGRDTEAFF. The CDR3 DNA follows: TGTGCCAGCAGCCAAGATTCGCGGGGCAGGGACACTGAAGCTTTCTTT. The chain employs TRBV3-1 (or the pseudogene TRBV3-2) and TRBJ1-1, with D possibly matching TRBD1 (5 bases). The CDR3 totals 16 residues. CDR1 and CDR2 (germline): LGHDT, YNNKEL (reference sequence). V was clipped by 0 bases and J by 3 bases, with 14 bases between them.

The genes are TRBV7-3 and TRBJ2-6, with unresolved D. The CDR3 extends over 15 amino acids. CDR1 and CDR2 (germline): SGHTA, FQGTGA. V lost 2 bases, J lost 4 bases, and 9 bases lay in between. The CDR3 loop is CASSLDGSGANVLTF. As DNA, the CDR3 is TGTGCCAGCAGCTTAGATGGTTCCGGGGCCAACGTCCTGACTTTC.

This clone was counted between two and nine times. The V and J genes are TRBV6-1 and TRBJ2-5; D might be TRBD2 (6 bases). V lost 2 bases and J lost 4, with 14 bases in between. This CDR3 is built from 15 residues. Germline CDR1 is MNHNS and CDR2 is SASEGT. CDR3 nucleotides: TGTGCCAGCAGTGAAAAACCCGGGGAGGCAGAGACCCAGTACTTC. Protein product: CASSEKPGEAETQYF.